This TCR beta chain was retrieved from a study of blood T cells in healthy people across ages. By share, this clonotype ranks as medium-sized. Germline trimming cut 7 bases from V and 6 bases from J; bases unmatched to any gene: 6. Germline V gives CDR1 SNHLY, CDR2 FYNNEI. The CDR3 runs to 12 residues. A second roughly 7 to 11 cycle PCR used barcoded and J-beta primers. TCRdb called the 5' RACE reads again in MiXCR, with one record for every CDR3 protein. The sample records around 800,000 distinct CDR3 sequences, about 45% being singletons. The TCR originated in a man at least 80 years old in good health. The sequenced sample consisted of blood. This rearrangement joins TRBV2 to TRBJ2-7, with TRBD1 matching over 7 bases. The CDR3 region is CASTSQGSEQYF. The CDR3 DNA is TGTGCCAGCACATCACAGGGGAGCGAGCAGTACTTC.